These 17 T cell receptor beta chains came from one sample sequenced in a study of cytomegalovirus exposure and HLA in healthy donors. PCR was performed using 60 Vbeta and 13 Jbeta primers. The assay was immunoSEQ multiplex PCR, and TCRdb's table has in-frame clones only and misses some. The sample records around 160,000 clones, roughly 85% being singletons. The sequenced sample consisted of PBMCs. Every receptor here comes from a man aged 50-59 years in good health and CMV-seropositive.

The chain combines TRBV6-1 with TRBJ1-3; D is unresolved. The ends were cut back, 5 bases at V and 1 base at J, with 12 bases in the middle. This CDR3 comprises 15 residues. Looked up from germline, CDR1 is MNHNS and CDR2 is SASEGT. CDR3 DNA sequence: TGTGCCAGCAGTATGAACTCTTTATCTGGAAACACCATATATTTT. It yields the protein CASSMNSLSGNTIYF.

The rearrangement uses TRBV5-1 and TRBJ2-1; 10 bases are shared with TRBD1. Germline CDR1 reads SGHRS; CDR2 reads YFSETQ. Trimming cost V 7 bases and J 7 bases; bases outside gene matches: 8. The CDR3 spans 14 residues. The CDR3 reads CASSPTGGENEQFF. CDR3 nucleotides: TGCGCCAGCTCTCCGACAGGGGGCGAGAATGAGCAGTTCTTC. The entire variable domain, with the rest obtained from reference TRBV5-1 and TRBJ2-1, is as follows: KAGVTQTPRYLIKTRGQQVTLSCSPISGHRSVSWYQQTPGQGLQFLFEYFSETQRNKGNFPGRFSGRQFSNSRSEMNVSTLELGDSALYLCASSPTGGENEQFFGPGTRLTVL.

The V gene is TRBV11-3, the J gene TRBJ1-1; TRBD1 might be the D (5 bases). This CDR3 is 15 amino acids long. The germline V gene encodes CDR1 SGHNT and CDR2 YENEEA. V shed 5 bases and J shed 1 base, with 14 bases lying between them. CDR3 in amino acids: CASSPARGRNTEAFF. The CDR3 coding sequence is TGTGCCAGCAGCCCCGCAAGGGGTAGGAACACTGAAGCTTTCTTT.

The V and J genes are TRBV6-1 and TRBJ2-5; TRBD1 matches at 9 bases. CDR3 length: 14 residues. CDR1 MNHNS and CDR2 SASEGT come from the germline V gene. The junction had 3 bases not matched to a gene; V was cut back by 1 base and J by 6 bases. CDR3 loop: CASSEGGQGKTQYF. CDR3 bases: TGTGCCAGCAGTGAAGGGGGACAGGGAAAGACCCAGTACTTC.

The rearrangement links TRBV15 to TRBJ1-4; 10 nucleotides agree with TRBD1. The CDR3 consists of 16 residues. The V segment lost 0 bases and the J segment 8 bases; nucleotides outside the gene matches: 6. Germline CDR1 and CDR2: LNHNV and YYDKDF (reference sequence). CDR3 amino acids: CATSRDRTGGVEKLFF. The CDR3 nucleotides read TGTGCCACCAGCAGAGACAGGACAGGGGGGGTGGAAAAACTGTTTTTT.

J is TRBJ1-5 and V is TRBV9; D remains unclear. The germline V and J ends were trimmed by 0 bases and 5 bases, with 12 bases remaining between them. This CDR3 region has 15 residues. Germline values: CDR1 SGDLS, CDR2 YYNGEE. The CDR3 sequence: CASSVAAGPYQPQHF. The CDR3 DNA sequence: TGTGCCAGCAGCGTAGCGGCAGGCCCTTATCAGCCCCAGCATTTT.

This chain joins TRBV29-1 and TRBJ1-2; perhaps TRBD1 as D (6 bases). Germline V CDR1 and CDR2: SQVTM, ANQGSEA. Trimming stripped 4 bases from V and 2 bases from J, with 14 bases between. This CDR3 region has 14 residues. CDR3 amino acids: CSVGGGGENYGYTF. The CDR3 DNA follows: TGCAGCGTTGGAGGAGGGGGGGAGAACTATGGCTACACCTTC.

This clone has only a few counts. The chain combines TRBV6-5 with TRBJ2-2; 7 bases align to TRBD2. The germline V gene has CDR1 MNHEY and CDR2 SVGAGI. J was trimmed by 1 base and V by 5 bases; bases with no gene match: 4. The CDR3 runs 15 residues. The CDR3 sequence is CASSVGGGNTGELFF. The CDR3 DNA follows: TGTGCCAGCAGTGTCGGCGGGGGGAACACCGGGGAGCTGTTTTTT.

The chain carries TRBV6-1 and TRBJ1-5; 9 bases line up with TRBD1. The CDR3 loop spans 14 amino acids. Germline V lookup: CDR1 MNHNS, CDR2 SASEGT. V lost 1 base, J lost 5 bases, and 0 bases stayed unmatched. The CDR3 loop reads CASSEGTGDQPQHF. The CDR3, as DNA: TGTGCCAGCAGTGAAGGGACAGGGGATCAGCCCCAGCATTTT.

The chain joins TRBV5-1 to TRBJ2-1, with TRBD2 matching over 7 bases. Germline CDR1 reads SGHRS; CDR2 reads YFSETQ. After removal of 6 bases from V and 1 base from J, the junction contained 4 bases not matched to a gene. The CDR3 loop spans 14 amino acids. The CDR3 DNA follows: TGCGCCAGCAACCTAGCGGTTTCCTACAATGAGCAGTTCTTC. Protein sequence: CASNLAVSYNEQFF.

The chain recombines TRBV18 with TRBJ1-4; tentatively, D is TRBD1 (5 bases). CDR1 and CDR2 from the germline V gene are KGHSH and LQKENI. The CDR3 contains 14 residues. Trimming shortened V by 4 bases and J by 7 bases, and 13 bases separated the two germline ends. The CDR3 coding sequence is TGTGCCAGCTCACAAGGGGCCTCGTCTGAAAAACTGTTTTTT. Amino acids: CASSQGASSEKLFF.

A single count supports this clone. The rearrangement uses TRBV27 and TRBJ1-3; D is possibly TRBD1 (5 bases). V lost 4 bases and J lost 2, with 12 bases in between. The CDR3 sequence is 15 residues long. Germline assignment: CDR1 MNHEY and CDR2 SMNVEV (reference sequence). The CDR3: CASSSYGGTGNTIYF. For the CDR3, the DNA is TGTGCCAGCAGTTCGTACGGGGGAACTGGAAACACCATATATTTT.

In this sample, this clone turned up a few times. The same CDR3 also results from other DNA sequences found in this sample. The chain links TRBV18 to TRBJ1-6; 8 nucleotides agree with TRBD1. V gave up 4 bases and J gave up 7 bases; unmatched junction bases: 3. Germline V lookup: CDR1 KGHSH, CDR2 LQKENI. This CDR3 is 14 amino acids long. CDR3 region: CASSRDRGNSPLHF. DNA of the CDR3: TGTGCCAGCTCACGAGACAGGGGCAATTCACCCCTCCACTTT.

The chain couples TRBV5-5 to TRBJ2-5; 8 bases line up with TRBD2. The germline CDR1 and CDR2 sequences are SGHKS and YYEKEE (reference sequence). The CDR3 is 14 residues long. Losses at the gene ends were 3 bases for V and 1 base for J; bases not matched to a gene: 2. The CDR3 protein is CASSSGGVQETQYF. For the CDR3, the DNA is TGTGCCAGCAGCTCGGGAGGGGTCCAAGAGACCCAGTACTTC.

Turning to this clone: A junction boundary mismatches the germline segment, possibly from a read error. The chain is built from TRBV6-4 and TRBJ2-7; 9 bases fit TRBD1. Germline values: CDR1 MRHNA, CDR2 SNTAGT. This CDR3 is 15 amino acids long. Written as DNA, the CDR3 is TGTGCCAGCAGCCTCCCGGGACAGGGATCCTGCGAGCAGTACTTC. This codes for CASSLPGQGSCEQYF.

About this clone itself: The junction departs from the called germline gene at one end, perhaps through a read error. The CDR3 loop reads CSSSLLGGGEGTEAFF. As DNA, the CDR3 is TGTTCCAGCAGCTTATTAGGCGGGGGGGAGGGCACTGAAGCTTTCTTT. The rearrangement links TRBV7-9 to TRBJ1-1; D is possibly TRBD1 (5 bases). The CDR3 loop spans 16 amino acids. The V gene's germline CDR1 is SEHNR and CDR2 FQNEAQ (reference sequence).

The chain carries TRBV29-1 and TRBJ2-7; D gene unclear. Trimming removed 3 bases at V and 9 bases at J, with 21 bases between. The CDR3 extends over 14 amino acids. The V gene's germline CDR1 is SQVTM and CDR2 ANQGSEA. CDR3 loop: CSVDYPTRHGGQYV. CDR3 DNA sequence: TGCAGCGTTGACTACCCGACGCGACACGGCGGGCAGTACGTC.